This T cell receptor (beta chain) came from a study of long-term antiretroviral therapy in people with HIV. J lost 6 bases, V lost 6 bases, and 4 bases had no gene match. This CDR3 region has 14 residues. Germline V gene data show CDR1 as MNHEY and CDR2 as SVGAGI. Without exception, participants with HIV were treated in the United States. To note about this clone: Its matching antigen is unknown.

Researchers ran immunoSEQ v3.0 at survey level. TCRdb keeps only in-frame clones here, not all; method: immunoSEQ multiplex PCR. The sample has about 33,000 clones, over 65% seen once. General observations from the study: Specimens of blood were obtained during about 2003 to 2017, possibly under older ART regimens. Relative to transplant donor controls, diversity remained lower despite increasing after ART.

The rearrangement links TRBV6-5 to TRBJ2-2; 10 bases line up with TRBD1. The specimen was unsorted PBMCs, collected 2 years after starting antiretroviral therapy. The sequence derives from a woman aged 45 to 65 with HIV. The CDR3 spells CASSGTGDPGELFF. DNA for the CDR3: TGTGCCAGCAGCGGGACAGGGGATCCCGGGGAGCTGTTTTTT.